Given below is one T cell receptor beta chain in context. The sample originates from a study of blood T cells in healthy people across ages. CDR3 length equals 13 residues. Germline values: CDR1 DFQATT, CDR2 SNEGSKA (reference sequence). Trimming removed 2 bases at V and 4 bases at J, with 9 bases between. It was with a sample-barcoded 5' primer and a J-beta primer mix that a second PCR of roughly 6 to 12 cycles was run. TCRdb ran MiXCR on the 5' RACE reads and lists one entry per CDR3 protein. The sample lists some 760,000 distinct CDR3 sequences, roughly 25% occurring once. A further study also used this sample, focusing on T cells of mothers and their children.

The receptor was derived from a boy younger than 18 in good health. The genes are TRBV20-1 and TRBJ1-5; TRBD1 might be the D (6 bases). Sequencing was performed on blood. The CDR3 DNA sequence: TGCAGTGCTAGACCGACAGGTAATCAGCCCCAGCATTTT. Its protein is CSARPTGNQPQHF.